Presented here are 22 T cell receptor beta chains from one specimen sequenced in a study of blood T cell repertoires in COVID-19 (dated by TCRdb to the early 2020s). Library preparation was by the immunoSEQ multiplex PCR assay. The source is immuneACCESS, and TCRdb retained only in-frame sequences with V and J called. Part of the clones is not carried over; for the studies checked, unresolved V genes explain less than half of this, and the remainder is unexplained. The sample table lists fewer than 450,000 clones, around 91% of them with a count of one. The ten largest clones add up to about 0.6% of the sample. Sequencing input: PBMCs or T cells enriched from blood (not recorded which). The receptors were gathered from a man between 18 and 35 years old who had recovered from COVID-19.

The V gene is TRBV28, the J gene TRBJ1-1; D perhaps matches TRBD1 (6 bases). This CDR3 is built from 15 residues. Trimming took off 4 bases at V and 1 base at J, with 13 bases between the two ends. From germline, CDR1 is MDHEN and CDR2 SYDVKM. Here the CDR3 DNA reads TGTGCCAGCAGTTCCCAGGGGCAAGCGAACACTGAAGCTTTCTTT. Its protein product is CASSSQGQANTEAFF.

Comments on this clone: The same CDR3 arises from other DNA sequences in this sample as well. V usage is TRBV2 and J usage is TRBJ1-1; unclear D gene. The CDR3 runs 11 residues. V lost 6 bases, J lost 4 bases, and 6 bases lay in between. Germline CDR1 is SNHLY and CDR2 is FYNNEI. The CDR3 region is CASSRGTEAFF. CDR3 nucleotides: TGTGCCAGCAGCCGAGGCACTGAAGCTTTCTTT.

The V gene is TRBV19, the J gene TRBJ1-4; 11 bases map to TRBD1. V shed 6 bases, J shed 0 bases, and the junction held 6 bases outside the gene matches. Germline V gene sequence: CDR1 LNHDA, CDR2 SQIVND (reference sequence). The CDR3 has 17 residues. The CDR3 spells CASRVRGQGATNEKLFF. CDR3 coding DNA: TGTGCCAGTAGAGTCCGGGGACAGGGGGCAACTAATGAAAAACTGTTTTTT.

The gene calls are TRBV5-1 and TRBJ1-2; no clear D. Per the germline V gene, CDR1 is SGHRS and CDR2 is YFSETQ. The CDR3 is 14 residues long. Between the trimmed V and J ends, which lost 0 bases and 6 bases, there was a span of 12 bases. The CDR3 nucleotides are TGCGCCAGCAGCTTGGAAGAGGGCGGTGATGGCTACACCTTC. This translates into CASSLEEGGDGYTF.

The gene calls are TRBV3-1 (or the pseudogene TRBV3-2) and TRBJ1-4; D is possibly TRBD1 (5 bases). Germline CDR1 reads LGHDT; CDR2 reads YNNKEL (reference sequence). Trimming removed 8 bases at V and 7 bases at J, with 14 bases between. This CDR3 is built from 13 residues. CDR3 bases: TGTGCCAGCTTAGCCCCGGGGGGTGAAAAACTGTTTTTT. This codes for CASLAPGGEKLFF.

V is TRBV5-5 and J is TRBJ1-1, with 10 bases identical to TRBD1. Losses at the gene ends were 0 bases for V and 3 bases for J; bases not matched to a gene: 2. Germline V lookup: CDR1 SGHKS, CDR2 YYEKEE (reference sequence). This CDR3 is built from 15 residues. The CDR3 reads CASSLEGQGYTEAFF. CDR3 in DNA: TGTGCCAGCAGCTTGGAGGGACAGGGGTACACTGAAGCTTTCTTT.

This clone was seen just once. This rearrangement joins TRBV27 to TRBJ1-2, with TRBD1 as a possible D gene (5 bases). Germline assignment: CDR1 MNHEY and CDR2 SMNVEV (reference sequence). The CDR3 is made up of 13 amino acids. Trimming took off 8 bases at V and 8 bases at J, with 18 bases between the two ends. The CDR3 spells CASSHWGIRGYTF. The CDR3 DNA sequence: TGTGCCAGCTCTCATTGGGGCATCAGAGGCTACACCTTC.

The chain links TRBV5-5 to TRBJ2-1, with 9 bases matching TRBD2. J was trimmed by 8 bases and V by 3 bases; bases with no gene match: 15. CDR3 length: 17 residues. CDR1 SGHKS and CDR2 YYEKEE come from the germline V gene (reference sequence). The CDR3 bases are TGTGCCAGCAGCTCGCTACCTCTAGCGGGACGGTTCTATGAGCAGTTCTTC. Its protein product is CASSSLPLAGRFYEQFF.

The rearrangement joins TRBV3-1 (or the pseudogene TRBV3-2) to TRBJ2-7; 8 nucleotides align to TRBD2. V lost 1 base, J lost 6 bases, and 14 bases stayed unmatched. The CDR3 has 17 amino acids. Germline-derived CDR1 and CDR2 are LGHDT and YNNKEL (reference sequence). This CDR3 reads CASSQVRGRLAGVEQYF. In nucleotides, the CDR3 is TGTGCCAGCAGCCAAGTACGGGGTCGGCTAGCGGGTGTCGAGCAGTACTTC.

The rearrangement uses TRBV5-1 and TRBJ2-1, with D perhaps matching TRBD2 (6 bases). Germline CDR1 reads SGHRS; CDR2 reads YFSETQ. The ends were cut back, 4 bases at V and 5 bases at J, with 22 bases in the middle. The CDR3 loop spans 17 amino acids. The CDR3 is CASSPLGSRLGNNEQFF. For the CDR3, the DNA is TGCGCCAGCAGCCCCCTAGGGTCACGACTAGGAAACAATGAGCAGTTCTTC.

This chain joins TRBV12-3 or TRBV12-4 and TRBJ1-4; possibly TRBD1 for D (5 bases). Trimming cost V 3 bases and J 7 bases, with 9 bases left between them. The CDR3 runs 13 residues. As DNA, the CDR3 is TGTGCCAGCAGTTTGATTCAGGGTGAAAAACTGTTTTTT. Its translation is CASSLIQGEKLFF.

In nucleotides, the CDR3 is TGCGCCAGCAGCAACGAGGGCTACGAGCAGTACTTC. Encoded protein: CASSNEGYEQYF. J is TRBJ2-7 and V is TRBV5-1; the D gene is possibly TRBD2 (5 bases). V was shortened by 4 bases and J by 3 bases, with 8 bases between the two germline ends. This CDR3 comprises 12 residues. In germline, CDR1 is SGHRS, CDR2 YFSETQ.

The chain uses TRBV28 and TRBJ1-3; the D is unclear. Trimming removed 2 bases from V and 0 bases from J, with 8 bases in between. Germline CDR1 MDHEN, CDR2 SYDVKM. The CDR3 spans 15 residues. CDR3: CASSLISNSGNTIYF. The CDR3 nucleotides are TGTGCCAGCAGTTTAATCTCTAACTCTGGAAACACCATATATTTT.

The chain employs TRBV3-1 (or the pseudogene TRBV3-2) and TRBJ1-5; D is unclear. V was pared by 1 base and J by 0 bases, with 10 bases between. The CDR3 has 16 amino acids. Germline V gene lookup returns CDR1 LGHDT and CDR2 YNNKEL (reference sequence). The CDR3 DNA reads TGTGCCAGCAGCCAAGGAGACACAATTAGCAATCAGCCCCAGCATTTT. Protein: CASSQGDTISNQPQHF.

V gene TRBV18 combines with J gene TRBJ1-6; no firm D call. Germline V gene lookup returns CDR1 KGHSH and CDR2 LQKENI. There are 16 residues in the CDR3. Trimming stripped 2 bases from V and 10 bases from J, with 18 bases between. CDR3 loop: CASSPASPYTGSPLHF. CDR3 bases: TGTGCCAGCTCACCAGCGTCGCCCTACACCGGGTCACCCCTCCACTTT.

This clone was counted once. The chain recombines TRBV5-4 with TRBJ1-4; TRBD1 might be the D (6 bases). Trimming took off 4 bases at V and 4 bases at J, with 20 bases between the two ends. The CDR3 loop spans 17 amino acids. The V gene's germline CDR1 is SGHNT and CDR2 YYREEE (reference sequence). In DNA form, the CDR3 reads TGTGCCAGCAGCCCGGGGGGCCTTCGCGGCCGTAATGAAAAACTGTTTTTT. Protein: CASSPGGLRGRNEKLFF.

CDR3 amino acids: CASSLSSGLNEQFF. DNA for the CDR3: TGTGCCAGCAGCCTCTCTAGCGGTTTAAATGAGCAGTTCTTC. The chain recombines TRBV7-9 with TRBJ2-1, with 7 bases fitting TRBD2. Germline CDR1 and CDR2: SEHNR and FQNEAQ (reference sequence). V shed 5 bases and J 7 bases; nucleotides not matched to a gene: 8. The CDR3 extends over 14 amino acids.

This chain uses TRBV5-1 with TRBJ2-2, with 9 bases that match TRBD1. Looked up from germline, CDR1 is SGHRS and CDR2 is YFSETQ. This CDR3 has 16 amino acids. Germline trimming cut 4 bases from V and 5 bases from J; bases unmatched to any gene: 9. CDR3 bases: TGCGCCAGCAGCCCCCAAGGGACAGGGAGAACCGGGGAGCTGTTTTTT. Translating gives CASSPQGTGRTGELFF.

The chain combines TRBV2 with TRBJ1-4, with 7 bases lining up with TRBD1. Germline V gene sequence: CDR1 SNHLY, CDR2 FYNNEI. The CDR3 is 15 amino acids. V lost 5 bases to trimming and J lost 3 bases; unmatched junction nucleotides: 6. The CDR3, as DNA: TGTGCCAGCAGTACCTCCGGGACAGCTAATGAAAAACTGTTTTTT. This encodes CASSTSGTANEKLFF.

J is TRBJ1-1 and V is TRBV5-1, with TRBD1 matching 7 bases. With V trimmed by 3 bases and J by 1 base, 3 bases remained unmatched. This CDR3 is built from 14 residues. Germline values: CDR1 SGHRS, CDR2 YFSETQ. The CDR3 protein is CASSWGQTNTEAFF. CDR3 bases: TGCGCCAGCAGCTGGGGACAGACGAACACTGAAGCTTTCTTT.

This chain uses TRBV18 with TRBJ1-1, with a tentative D call TRBD1 (6 bases). The CDR3 totals 13 residues. Germline V gives CDR1 KGHSH, CDR2 LQKENI. Trimming stripped 3 bases from V and 4 bases from J, with 9 bases between. The CDR3 protein is CASSPGASTEAFF. CDR3 sequence (DNA): TGTGCCAGCTCACCGGGGGCGAGCACTGAAGCTTTCTTT.

The count of this clone is one. The CDR3 DNA reads TGTGCCAGCAGCTCGGACAGGGGGTCCTACAATGAGCAGTTCTTC. Residues: CASSSDRGSYNEQFF. The rearrangement links TRBV5-4 to TRBJ2-1; 10 bases match TRBD1. The CDR3 consists of 15 residues. V lost 3 bases and J lost 1; bases outside the gene matches: 1. The V gene's germline CDR1 is SGHNT and CDR2 YYREEE (reference sequence). The full variable domain, completed using reference TRBV5-4 and TRBJ2-1, is ETGVTQSPTHLIKTRGQQVTLRCSSQSGHNTVSWYQQALGQGPQFIFQYYREEENGRGNFPPRFSGLQFPNYSSELNVNALELDDSALYLCASSSDRGSYNEQFFGPGTRLTVL.